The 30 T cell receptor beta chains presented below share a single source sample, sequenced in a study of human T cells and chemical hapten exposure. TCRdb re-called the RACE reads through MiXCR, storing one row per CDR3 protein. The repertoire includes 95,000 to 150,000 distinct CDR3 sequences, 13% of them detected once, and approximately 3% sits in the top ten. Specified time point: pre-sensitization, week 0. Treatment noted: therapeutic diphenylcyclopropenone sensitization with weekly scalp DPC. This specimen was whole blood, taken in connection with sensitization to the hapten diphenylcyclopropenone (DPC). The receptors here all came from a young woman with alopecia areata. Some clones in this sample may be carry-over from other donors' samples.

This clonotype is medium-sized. The CDR3 loop is CASSGAGDTQYF. In DNA form, the CDR3 reads TGTGCCAGCAGCGGGGCCGGCGATACGCAGTATTTT. The V and J genes are TRBV7-7 and TRBJ2-3; tentative D call: TRBD1 (5 bases). The CDR3 contains 12 residues. Between the trimmed V and J ends, which lost 5 bases and 6 bases, there was a span of 9 bases. CDR1 is SSHAT and CDR2 is FNYEAQ in the germline V gene (reference sequence).

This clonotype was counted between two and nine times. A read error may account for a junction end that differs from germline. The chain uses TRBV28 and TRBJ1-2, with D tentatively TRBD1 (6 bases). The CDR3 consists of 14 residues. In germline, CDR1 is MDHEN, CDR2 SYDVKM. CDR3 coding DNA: TGTGCCAGCACCAAAGGACAGAAAAACTTTGGCTACACCTTC. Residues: CASTKGQKNFGYTF.

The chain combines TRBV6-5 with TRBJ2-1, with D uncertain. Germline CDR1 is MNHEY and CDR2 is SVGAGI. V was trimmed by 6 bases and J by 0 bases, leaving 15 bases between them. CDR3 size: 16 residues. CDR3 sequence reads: CASSFNLLSSYNEQFF. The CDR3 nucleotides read TGTGCCAGCAGCTTTAACTTGTTAAGCTCCTACAATGAGCAGTTCTTC.

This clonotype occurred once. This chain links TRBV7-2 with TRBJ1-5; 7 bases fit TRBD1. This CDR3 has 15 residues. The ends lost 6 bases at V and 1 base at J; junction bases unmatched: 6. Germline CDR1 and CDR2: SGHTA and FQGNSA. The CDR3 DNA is TGTGCCAGCAGACCCACAGGGGCAAGCAATCAGCCCCAGCATTTT. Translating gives CASRPTGASNQPQHF.

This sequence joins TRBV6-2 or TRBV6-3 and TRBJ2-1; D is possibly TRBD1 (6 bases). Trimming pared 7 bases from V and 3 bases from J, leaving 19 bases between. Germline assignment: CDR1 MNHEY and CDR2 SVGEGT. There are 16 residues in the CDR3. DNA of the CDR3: TGTGCCAGCACTGGAACAGGGACCCAATACTACAATGAGCAGTTCTTC. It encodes CASTGTGTQYYNEQFF.

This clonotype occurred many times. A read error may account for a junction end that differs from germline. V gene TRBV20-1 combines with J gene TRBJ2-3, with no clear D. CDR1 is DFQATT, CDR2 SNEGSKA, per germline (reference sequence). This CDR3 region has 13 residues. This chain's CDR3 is CSAPPGSTDAQYF. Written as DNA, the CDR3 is TGCAGTGCCCCCCCCGGGTCTACAGATGCGCAGTATTTT.

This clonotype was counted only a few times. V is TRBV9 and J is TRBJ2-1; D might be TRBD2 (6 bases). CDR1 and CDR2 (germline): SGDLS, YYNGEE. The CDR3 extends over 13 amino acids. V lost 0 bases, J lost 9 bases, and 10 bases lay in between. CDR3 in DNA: TGTGCCAGCAGCGTAGCTGGGGGGACTGAGCAGTTCTTC. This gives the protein CASSVAGGTEQFF.

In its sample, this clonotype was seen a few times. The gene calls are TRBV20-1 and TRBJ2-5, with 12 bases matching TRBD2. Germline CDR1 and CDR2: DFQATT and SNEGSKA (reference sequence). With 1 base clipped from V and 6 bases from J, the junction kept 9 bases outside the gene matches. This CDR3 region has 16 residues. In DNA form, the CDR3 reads TGCAGTGCTAGAGCCCCTAGCGGGGGGGCCCGGAAGACCCAGTACTTC. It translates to CSARAPSGGARKTQYF.

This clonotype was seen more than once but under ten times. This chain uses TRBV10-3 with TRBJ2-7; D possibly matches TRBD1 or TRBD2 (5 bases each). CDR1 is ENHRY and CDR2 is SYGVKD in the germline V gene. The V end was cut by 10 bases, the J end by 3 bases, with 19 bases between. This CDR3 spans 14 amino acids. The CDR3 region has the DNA TGTGCCACCCGCACGCAGGGTAGCGACTACGAGCAGTACTTC. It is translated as CATRTQGSDYEQYF.

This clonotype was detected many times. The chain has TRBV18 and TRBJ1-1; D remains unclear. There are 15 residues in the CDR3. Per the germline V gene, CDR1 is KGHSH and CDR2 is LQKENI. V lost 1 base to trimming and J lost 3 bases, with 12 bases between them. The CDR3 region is CASSPRRVVDTEAFF. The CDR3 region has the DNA TGTGCCAGCTCACCACGAAGGGTAGTGGACACTGAAGCTTTCTTT. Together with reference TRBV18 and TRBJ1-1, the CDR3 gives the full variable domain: NAGVMQNPRHLVRRRGQEARLRCSPMKGHSHVYWYRQLPEEGLKFMVYLQKENIIDESGMPKERFSAEFPKEGPSILRIQQVVRGDSAAYFCASSPRRVVDTEAFFGQGTRLTVV.

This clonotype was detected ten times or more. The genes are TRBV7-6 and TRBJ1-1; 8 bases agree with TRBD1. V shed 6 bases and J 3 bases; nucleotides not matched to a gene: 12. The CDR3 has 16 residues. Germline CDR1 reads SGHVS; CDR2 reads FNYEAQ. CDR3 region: CASRPGQGGGYTEAFF. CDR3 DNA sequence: TGTGCCAGCAGACCCGGACAGGGAGGCGGTTACACTGAAGCTTTCTTT.

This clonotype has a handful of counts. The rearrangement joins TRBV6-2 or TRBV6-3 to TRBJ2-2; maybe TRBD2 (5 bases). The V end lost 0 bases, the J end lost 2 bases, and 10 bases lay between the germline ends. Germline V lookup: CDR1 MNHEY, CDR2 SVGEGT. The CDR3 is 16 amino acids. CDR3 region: CASSYSRELNTGELFF. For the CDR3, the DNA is TGTGCCAGCAGTTACTCGAGGGAGCTTAACACCGGGGAGCTGTTTTTT.

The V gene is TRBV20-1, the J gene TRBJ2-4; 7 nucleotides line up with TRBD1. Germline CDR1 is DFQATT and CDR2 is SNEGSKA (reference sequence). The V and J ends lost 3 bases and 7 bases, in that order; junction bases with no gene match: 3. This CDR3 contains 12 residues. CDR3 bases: TGCAGTGCTAGCACAGGGGTGAACATTCAGTACTTC. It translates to CSASTGVNIQYF.

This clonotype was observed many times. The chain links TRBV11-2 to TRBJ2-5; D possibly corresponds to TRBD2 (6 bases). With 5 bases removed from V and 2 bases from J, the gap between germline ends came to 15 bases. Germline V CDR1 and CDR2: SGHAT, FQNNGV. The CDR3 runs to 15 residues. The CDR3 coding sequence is TGTGCCAGCAGCATCGGGCCCCGGGGGCAAGAGACCCAGTACTTC. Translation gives CASSIGPRGQETQYF.

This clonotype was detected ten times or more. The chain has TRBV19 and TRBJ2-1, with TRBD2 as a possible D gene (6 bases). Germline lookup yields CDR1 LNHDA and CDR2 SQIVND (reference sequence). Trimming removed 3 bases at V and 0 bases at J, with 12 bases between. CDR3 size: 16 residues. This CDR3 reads CASSIGGAISYNEQFF. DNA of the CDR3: TGTGCCAGTAGTATCGGCGGGGCCATCTCCTACAATGAGCAGTTCTTC.

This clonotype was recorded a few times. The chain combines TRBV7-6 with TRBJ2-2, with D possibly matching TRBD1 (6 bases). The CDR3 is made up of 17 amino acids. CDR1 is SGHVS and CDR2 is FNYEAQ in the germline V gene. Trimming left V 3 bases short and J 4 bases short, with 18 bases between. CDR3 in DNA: TGTGCCAGCAGCTTGGAACCACCGGGACACGTCACCGGGGAGCTGTTTTTT. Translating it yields CASSLEPPGHVTGELFF.

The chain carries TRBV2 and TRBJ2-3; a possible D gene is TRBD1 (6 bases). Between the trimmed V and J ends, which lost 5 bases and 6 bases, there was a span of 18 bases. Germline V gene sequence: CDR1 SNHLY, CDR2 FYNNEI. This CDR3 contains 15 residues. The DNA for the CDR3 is TGTGCCAGCAGTAAGGACAGACCTCCGGCGGATACGCAGTATTTT. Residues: CASSKDRPPADTQYF.

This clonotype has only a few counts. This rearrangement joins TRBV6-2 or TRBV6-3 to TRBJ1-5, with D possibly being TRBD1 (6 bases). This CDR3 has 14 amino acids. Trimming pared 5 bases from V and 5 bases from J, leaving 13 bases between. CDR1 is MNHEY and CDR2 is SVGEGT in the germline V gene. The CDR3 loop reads CASSQDSLYQPQHF. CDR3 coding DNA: TGTGCCAGCAGTCAGGACAGCCTCTATCAGCCCCAGCATTTT.

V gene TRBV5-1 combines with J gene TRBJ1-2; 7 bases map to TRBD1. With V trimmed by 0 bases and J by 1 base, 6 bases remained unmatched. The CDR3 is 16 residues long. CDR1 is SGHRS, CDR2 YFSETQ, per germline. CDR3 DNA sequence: TGCGCCAGCAGCTTGGCCGGGACAGTGGTTAACTATGGCTACACCTTC. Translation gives CASSLAGTVVNYGYTF.

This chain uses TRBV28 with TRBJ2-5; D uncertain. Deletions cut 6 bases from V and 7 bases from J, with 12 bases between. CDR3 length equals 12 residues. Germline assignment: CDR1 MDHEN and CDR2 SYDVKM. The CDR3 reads CASSKLGRTQYF. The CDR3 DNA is TGTGCCAGCAGCAAGCTCGGACGGACCCAGTACTTC.

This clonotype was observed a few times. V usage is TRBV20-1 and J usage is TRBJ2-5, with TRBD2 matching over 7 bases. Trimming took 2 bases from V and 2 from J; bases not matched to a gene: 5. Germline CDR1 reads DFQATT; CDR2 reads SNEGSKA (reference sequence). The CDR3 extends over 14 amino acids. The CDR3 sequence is CSARSGVEQETQYF. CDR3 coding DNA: TGCAGTGCTAGAAGCGGGGTGGAGCAAGAGACCCAGTACTTC.

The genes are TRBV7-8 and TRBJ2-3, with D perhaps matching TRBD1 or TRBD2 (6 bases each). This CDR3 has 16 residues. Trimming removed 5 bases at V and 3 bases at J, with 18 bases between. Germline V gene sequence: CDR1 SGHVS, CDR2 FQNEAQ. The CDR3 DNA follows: TGTGCCAGCAGCGGGGGAGTGGGGGGCGGTACAGATACGCAGTATTTT. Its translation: CASSGGVGGGTDTQYF.

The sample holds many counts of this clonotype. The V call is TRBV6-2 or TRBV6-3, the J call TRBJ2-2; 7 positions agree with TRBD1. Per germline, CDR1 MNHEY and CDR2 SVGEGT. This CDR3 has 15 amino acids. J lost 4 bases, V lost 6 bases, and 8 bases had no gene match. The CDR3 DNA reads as TGTGCCAGCAGATCAAACAGGGGATCCACCGGGGAGCTGTTTTTT. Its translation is CASRSNRGSTGELFF.

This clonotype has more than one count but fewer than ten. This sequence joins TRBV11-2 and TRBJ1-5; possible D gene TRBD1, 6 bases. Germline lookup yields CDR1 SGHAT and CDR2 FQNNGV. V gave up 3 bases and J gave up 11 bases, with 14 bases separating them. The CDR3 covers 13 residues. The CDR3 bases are TGTGCCAGCAGCTTGGGAGCCGGGGGCTCCCAGCATTTT. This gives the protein CASSLGAGGSQHF.

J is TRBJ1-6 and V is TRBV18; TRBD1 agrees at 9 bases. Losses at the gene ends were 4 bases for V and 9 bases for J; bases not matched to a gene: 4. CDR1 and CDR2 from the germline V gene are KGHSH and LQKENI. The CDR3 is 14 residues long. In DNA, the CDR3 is TGTGCCAGCTCACGGGACAGGGTCGGTTCACCCCTCCACTTT. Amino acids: CASSRDRVGSPLHF. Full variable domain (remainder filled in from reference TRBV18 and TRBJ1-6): NAGVMQNPRHLVRRRGQEARLRCSPMKGHSHVYWYRQLPEEGLKFMVYLQKENIIDESGMPKERFSAEFPKEGPSILRIQQVVRGDSAAYFCASSRDRVGSPLHFGNGTRLTVT.

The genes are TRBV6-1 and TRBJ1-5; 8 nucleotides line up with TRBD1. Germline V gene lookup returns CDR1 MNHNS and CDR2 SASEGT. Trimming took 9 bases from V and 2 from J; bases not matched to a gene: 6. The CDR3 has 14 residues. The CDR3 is CASDRGGGNQPQHF. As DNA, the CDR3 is TGTGCCAGTGACAGGGGAGGAGGCAATCAGCCCCAGCATTTT.

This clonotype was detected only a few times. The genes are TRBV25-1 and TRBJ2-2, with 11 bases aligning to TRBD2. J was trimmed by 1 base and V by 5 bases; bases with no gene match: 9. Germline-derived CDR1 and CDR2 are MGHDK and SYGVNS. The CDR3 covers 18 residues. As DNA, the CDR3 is TGTGCCAGCAGTCGTACTAGCGGGGGACCCCTGAACACCGGGGAGCTGTTTTTT. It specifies CASSRTSGGPLNTGELFF.

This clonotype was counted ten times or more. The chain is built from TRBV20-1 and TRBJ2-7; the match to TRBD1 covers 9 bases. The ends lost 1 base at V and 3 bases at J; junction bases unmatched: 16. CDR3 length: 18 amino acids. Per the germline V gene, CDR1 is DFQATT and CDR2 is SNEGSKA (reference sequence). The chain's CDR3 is CSARVPRSGTGPFYEQYF. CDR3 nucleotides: TGCAGTGCTAGAGTCCCCCGAAGCGGGACAGGGCCATTCTACGAGCAGTACTTC.

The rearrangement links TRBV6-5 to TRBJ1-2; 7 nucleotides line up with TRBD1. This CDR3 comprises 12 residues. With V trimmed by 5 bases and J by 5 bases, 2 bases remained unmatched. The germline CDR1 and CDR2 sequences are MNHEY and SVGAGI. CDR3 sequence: CASSGTVYGYTF. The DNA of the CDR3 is TGTGCCAGCAGTGGGACAGTTTATGGCTACACCTTC.

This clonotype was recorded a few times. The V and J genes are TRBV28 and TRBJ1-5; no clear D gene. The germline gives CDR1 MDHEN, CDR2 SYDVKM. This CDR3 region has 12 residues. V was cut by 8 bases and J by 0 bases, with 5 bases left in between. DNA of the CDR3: TGTGCCAGCGACATTAGCAATCAGCCCCAGCATTTT. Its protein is CASDISNQPQHF.